These T cell receptor beta chains were read from a single sample in a study of shared clonotypes between healthy human individuals. Some clones are missing from TCRdb's copy, which holds only in-frame ones; the method was immunoSEQ multiplex PCR. The sample lists about 1.5 million clones, roughly 96% occurring once. The sample comprised naive CD4+ T cells sorted from blood. The receptors come from a man aged 25-45 years in good health. Each CDR3 is given with its conserved first and last residue. A D gene is named only where the DNA matches it firmly.

TRBJ1-2	-	TRBV5-1	CASSSLREGPYGYTF	TGCGCCAGCAGCTCACTAAGGGAGGGCCCCTATGGCTACACCTTC
TRBJ1-4	-	TRBV19	CASSIGLTPANEKLFF	TGTGCCAGTAGTATAGGACTGACTCCAGCTAATGAAAAACTGTTTTTT
TRBJ1-5	-	TRBV19	CASSVNWGPNQPQHF	TGTGCCAGTAGTGTAAACTGGGGACCTAATCAGCCCCAGCATTTT
TRBJ2-7	TRBD1	TRBV6-5	CASRRAWTGVHEQYF	TGTGCCAGCAGACGTGCATGGACAGGGGTCCACGAGCAGTACTTC
TRBJ2-1	TRBD2	TRBV7-2	CASSISGGNNEQFF	TGTGCCAGCAGCATTAGCGGGGGTAACAATGAGCAGTTCTTC
TRBJ2-7	-	TRBV11-2	CASSLDRTHYEQYF	TGTGCCAGCAGCTTAGATAGGACTCACTACGAGCAGTACTTC
TRBJ1-1	-	TRBV7-9	CASSYTGQVEAFF	TGTGCCAGCAGTTACACAGGGCAGGTAGAAGCTTTCTTT
TRBJ2-7	TRBD2	TRBV4-3	CASSQDLKHSGTLYEQYF	TGCGCCAGCAGCCAAGATTTGAAGCATAGCGGGACTTTGTACGAGCAGTACTTC
TRBJ2-5	TRBD2	TRBV11-2	CASSRTSGGYQETQYF	TGTGCCAGCAGCCGCACTAGCGGGGGCTATCAAGAGACCCAGTACTTC
TRBJ2-7	-	TRBV7-2	CASSLVPGYEQYF	TGTGCCAGCAGCTTGGTTCCAGGGTACGAGCAGTACTTC
TRBJ2-3	TRBD1	TRBV5-1	CASSGGQGTDTQYF	TGCGCCAGCAGCGGCGGACAGGGCACAGATACGCAGTATTTT
TRBJ2-3	TRBD2	TRBV7-3	CASSPGGGRFRDTQYF	TGTGCCAGCAGCCCCGGGGGGGGTAGGTTTAGGGATACGCAGTATTTT